This paragraph covers one TCR beta chain sequence. What it binds is unknown. The data stem from a study of cytomegalovirus exposure and HLA in healthy donors. General study findings and limits: In all likelihood, a cluster of highly shared sequence variants was a sequencing artifact. As a later analysis showed, a missense DCLRE1C variant was linked to trimming of TCR beta V- and J-genes.

There are 15 residues in the CDR3. With V trimmed by 5 bases and J by 6 bases, 9 bases remained unmatched. The V gene's germline CDR1 is ENHRY and CDR2 SYGVKD. The PCR used 60 Vbeta and 13 Jbeta primers. Using immunoSEQ multiplex PCR, the repertoire was profiled, and TCRdb retains in-frame clones only, with some absent. The table lists 110,000 or so clones, 74% of them singletons. Specimen: PBMCs. This clonotype was sampled from a human donor in good health. This chain links TRBV10-3 with TRBJ1-4; 7 bases line up with TRBD1. The CDR3 loop is CAISKRQGQDEKLFF. As DNA, the CDR3 is TGTGCCATCAGTAAAAGACAGGGTCAGGATGAAAAACTGTTTTTT.